Following are 2 T cell receptor beta chains from one sample sequenced in a study of vaccination effects on CD4 cells after COVID-19 (dated 2022 in TCRdb). In the ViraFEST assay, PBMC were stimulated with viral peptide pools, and TCR sequencing was then used to find antigen-specific CD4+ T cell clonotypes based on their expansion. After around eleven days of culture, CD4+ T cells were isolated with the EasySep CD4+ T cell isolation kit. Each participant got two doses of an mRNA SARS-CoV-2 vaccine, either BNT162b2 or mRNA-1273. Library preparation used the immunoSEQ multiplex PCR assay. Not all clones reach the TCRdb copy of this immuneACCESS table, which keeps in-frame sequences only. Checked studies attribute under half of the gap to unresolved V genes and leave the rest unexplained. The sample table shows fewer than 85,000 clones, and approximately 76% are seen once. The top ten constitute around 0.94% of the sample.

No antigen has been assigned to these receptors. Sequences were derived from CD4+ T cells from PBMCs cultured with HCoV-OC43 spike peptides, sampled after COVID-19 vaccination. The sample's cell subset or site label, in plain terms: HCoV-OC43 spike overlapping peptide pool stimulation. The receptor source for this set is a human donor who received a COVID-19 vaccine.

The V call is TRBV28, the J call TRBJ2-5, with no clear D. Per germline, CDR1 MDHEN and CDR2 SYDVKM. The germline V and J ends were trimmed by 5 bases and 3 bases, with 13 bases remaining between them. The CDR3 is 14 amino acids. This CDR3 is CASSPPTREETQYF. CDR3 DNA: TGTGCCAGCAGTCCCCCCACACGGGAAGAGACCCAGTACTTC.

The CDR3 loop is CAISERGLDDGYTF. CDR3 DNA sequence: TGTGCCATCAGTGAGAGGGGGCTCGACGATGGCTACACCTTC. The chain carries TRBV10-3 and TRBJ1-2; 7 positions agree with TRBD1. CDR1 is ENHRY, CDR2 SYGVKD, per germline. V dropped 2 bases and J dropped 6; count of bases not matched to a gene: 6. The CDR3 length is 14 residues.